This T cell receptor beta chain was captured in a study of T cell responses to AZD1222 COVID-19 vaccine. Whole-study context: Second-dose intervals of approximately 4 or approximately 12 weeks were pooled.

The CDR3 is made up of 14 amino acids. Trimming took 9 bases from V and 3 from J; bases not matched to a gene: 6. CDR1 is KGHDR and CDR2 is SFDVKD in the germline V gene. General observations from the study: Researchers took repertoire samples only after the peak T cell response had come.

Sequencing used immunoSEQ multiplex PCR; TCRdb keeps in-frame clones, though not all of them. The repertoire holds about 140,000 clones, roughly nine tenths seen once, with about 3% in the top ten. Of note for this clone: The antigen is not known.

This sample comprised peripheral blood, obtained on day 0 of AZD1222 vaccination. J is TRBJ1-4 and V is TRBV24-1, with 7 nucleotides matching TRBD1. The sequence was collected from an adult in good health. CDR3 residues: CATSSGTANEKLFF. Written as DNA, the CDR3 is TGTGCCACCTCATCCGGGACAGCTAATGAAAAACTGTTTTTT.